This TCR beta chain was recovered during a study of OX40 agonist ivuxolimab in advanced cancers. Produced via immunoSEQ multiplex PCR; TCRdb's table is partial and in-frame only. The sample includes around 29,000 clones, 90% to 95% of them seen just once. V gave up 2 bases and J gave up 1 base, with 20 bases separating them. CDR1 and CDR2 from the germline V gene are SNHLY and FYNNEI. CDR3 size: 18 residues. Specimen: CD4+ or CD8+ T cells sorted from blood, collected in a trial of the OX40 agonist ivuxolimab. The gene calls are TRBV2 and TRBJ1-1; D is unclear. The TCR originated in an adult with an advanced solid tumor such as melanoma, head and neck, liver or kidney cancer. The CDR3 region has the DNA TGTGCCAGCAGTGAATTGGGCTTTGGACGTAGCTCGAACACTGAAGCTTTCTTT. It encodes CASSELGFGRSSNTEAFF.